The rows below give T cell receptor beta chains drawn from one sample of a study of CD8 T cells in ankylosing spondylitis. TCRdb fed the 5' RACE reads into MiXCR, producing one record per CDR3 protein. This table holds hundreds of thousands of distinct CDR3 sequences, less than 10% found once. The sample was blood, either unsorted or a sorted T cell fraction (not recorded which). These receptors all come from a male donor with ankylosing spondylitis or in good health (not recorded which). Both conserved end residues are part of each CDR3. The D gene is left open where the match is weak. Clone sizes are given selectively: once, few, many, or a class where the clone is expanded.

J,size,D,V,CDR3,DNA
TRBJ2-2,many,TRBD1,TRBV12-3/TRBV12-4,CASRLSGGTGELFF,TGTGCCAGCCGCTTGTCAGGGGGCACCGGGGAGCTGTTTTTT
TRBJ2-1,many,TRBD1,TRBV28,CASSFRDRANNEQFF,TGTGCCAGCAGTTTCCGGGACAGGGCAAACAATGAGCAGTTCTTC
TRBJ2-3,NA,NA,TRBV29-1,CSVRRATGPDTQYF,TGCAGCGTTCGCCGGGCCACAGGGCCAGATACGCAGTATTTT
TRBJ1-1,many,NA,TRBV19,CASRDSRTTEAFF,TGTGCCAGTAGGGACTCTAGAACCACTGAAGCTTTCTTT
TRBJ2-3,many,NA,TRBV7-2,CASSLKWPTDTQYF,TGTGCCAGCAGCTTGAAGTGGCCCACAGATACGCAGTATTTT
TRBJ2-1,many,TRBD2,TRBV10-3,CATGGTSGTYNEQFF,TGTGCCACCGGGGGTACTAGCGGGACCTACAATGAGCAGTTCTTC
TRBJ2-2,few,TRBD2,TRBV5-5,CASTKASGATGELFF,TGTGCCAGCACCAAGGCCAGCGGGGCCACCGGGGAGCTGTTTTTT
TRBJ1-5,many,TRBD1,TRBV6-5,CASSYTQGLSNQPQHF,TGTGCCAGCAGTTACACACAGGGGTTAAGCAATCAGCCCCAGCATTTT
TRBJ2-3,many,NA,TRBV7-2,CAIGVPDTQYF,TGTGCCATAGGCGTACCAGATACGCAGTACTTT
TRBJ2-2,many,TRBD1,TRBV7-2,CASSFYTGAGGTGELFF,TGTGCCAGCAGCTTTTATACTGGTGCAGGGGGCACCGGGGAGCTGTTTTTT
TRBJ2-7,many,TRBD1,TRBV29-1,CSVRPRDRSYEQYF,TGCAGCGTCCGACCCCGGGACAGGTCCTACGAGCAGTACTTC
TRBJ2-1,many,TRBD2,TRBV18,CASSPPGSGSYEQFF,TGTGCCAGCTCACCCCCCGGTAGCGGGAGTTATGAGCAGTTCTTC
TRBJ1-5,many,NA,TRBV7-2,CASRDGASNQPQHF,TGTGCCAGCCGGGACGGGGCGAGCAATCAGCCCCAGCATTTT
TRBJ2-1,many,NA,TRBV20-1,CSASPAAAAIRDNEQFF,TGCAGTGCTAGTCCAGCGGCAGCAGCCATTAGAGACAATGAGCAGTTCTTC
TRBJ1-6,few,NA,TRBV12-3/TRBV12-4,CASSIPDNSPLHF,TGTGCCAGCAGTATTCCAGATAATTCACCCCTCCACTTT
TRBJ2-4,many,NA,TRBV4-3,CASSQDRGGSKNIQYF,TGCGCCAGCAGCCAAGATAGGGGGGGGTCCAAAAACATTCAGTACTTC
TRBJ1-2,many,TRBD1,TRBV10-3,CAISGDSHGYTF,TGTGCCATCAGTGGGGACAGCCATGGCTACACCTTC
TRBJ2-7,NA,NA,TRBV7-6,CASSLEGSASHEQYF,TGTGCCAGCAGCTTAGAGGGCAGCGCGTCGCACGAGCAGTACTTC
TRBJ1-1,many,TRBD1,TRBV6-5,CASSHGTERDTEAFF,TGTGCCAGCAGTCACGGGACAGAGAGGGACACTGAAGCTTTCTTT
TRBJ2-1,many,TRBD2,TRBV20-1,CSARRPGLAGEGIYNEQFF,TGCAGTGCTAGGAGACCGGGACTAGCGGGAGAGGGGATCTACAATGAGCAGTTCTTC
TRBJ2-6,many,NA,TRBV4-2,CASSQDKSSGANVLTF,TGTGCCAGCAGCCAAGATAAGAGCTCTGGGGCCAACGTCCTGACTTTC
TRBJ2-3,NA,NA,TRBV5-1,CASSGSGTWTDTQYF,TGCGCCAGCAGCGGCTCCGGGACTTGGACAGATACGCAGTATTTT
TRBJ2-5,many,NA,TRBV5-1,CASSLTPPPQETQYF,TGCGCCAGCAGCTTGACGCCTCCTCCCCAAGAGACCCAGTACTTC
TRBJ2-5,many,NA,TRBV21-1,CASSMTPRVVHF,TGTGCCAGCAGCATGACACCCCGGGTCGTGCACTTC
TRBJ1-5,many,TRBD1,TRBV5-5,CASSPTTGGSNQPQHF,TGTGCCAGCAGCCCGACCACAGGGGGAAGCAATCAGCCCCAGCATTTT
TRBJ2-2,many,TRBD2,TRBV20-1,CSARGASGTLLANTGELFF,TGCAGTGCTAGAGGCGCTAGCGGTACACTCCTCGCGAACACCGGGGAGCTGTTTTTT
TRBJ2-1,few,NA,TRBV7-2,CASSLEVSGYNEQFF,TGTGCCAGCAGCTTAGAGGTTAGCGGCTACAATGAGCAGTTCTTC
TRBJ2-2,many,TRBD2,TRBV6-1,CASSRLAGNTGELFF,TGTGCCAGCAGCCGACTAGCGGGGAACACCGGGGAGCTGTTTTTT
TRBJ2-7,many,NA,TRBV7-9,CASSLETSRQYF,TGTGCCAGCAGCTTAGAGACGAGCAGGCAGTACTTC
TRBJ2-1,many,NA,TRBV12-3/TRBV12-4,CASSLSADYNEQFF,TGTGCCAGCAGTTTATCAGCCGACTACAATGAGCAGTTCTTC
TRBJ2-1,many,NA,TRBV20-1,CSPTPGSSLRDNEQFF,TGCAGTCCAACCCCAGGGAGTTCCCTTAGGGACAATGAGCAGTTCTTC
TRBJ2-7,medium-sized,NA,TRBV20-1,CSASIRENEQYF,TGCAGTGCTAGTATCAGGGAGAACGAGCAGTACTTC
TRBJ2-3,many,NA,TRBV20-1,CSARDWQPDTQYF,TGCAGTGCTAGAGATTGGCAGCCCGATACGCAGTATTTT
TRBJ2-3,many,NA,TRBV6-4,CASGAGHTDTQYF,TGTGCCAGCGGAGCGGGACACACAGATACGCAGTATTTT
TRBJ1-1,many,NA,TRBV4-2,CASSQVSGNTEAFF,TGTGCCAGCAGCCAAGTATCAGGGAACACTGAAGCTTTCTTT
TRBJ2-3,NA,TRBD1,TRBV7-2,CASSPVGGTGTTDTQYF,TGTGCCAGCAGCCCAGTGGGCGGGACAGGTACGACAGACACGCAGTATTTT
TRBJ2-3,many,TRBD2,TRBV5-1,CASSSGWAGVSDTQYF,TGCGCCAGCAGCTCCGGCTGGGCGGGAGTGTCAGATACGCAGTATTTT